Below, 10 T cell receptor beta chains from the same sample are listed, as sequenced in a study of OX40 agonist ivuxolimab in advanced cancers. Profiling relied on immunoSEQ multiplex PCR, and the TCRdb table lists in-frame clones only, not all of them. The table lists roughly 60,000 clones, approximately 84% of them singletons. The sequenced sample was CD4+ or CD8+ T cells sorted from blood, obtained in a trial of the OX40 agonist ivuxolimab. Receptors originate from an adult with an advanced solid tumor such as melanoma, head and neck, liver or kidney cancer.

This chain links TRBV4-1 with TRBJ2-7; 12 positions match TRBD2. V was clipped by 1 base and J by 2 bases; unmatched bases: 0. The CDR3 contains 15 residues. Germline loops: CDR1 MGHRA, CDR2 YSYEKL. CDR3 nucleotides: TGCGCCAGCAGCCAAGGGACTAGCGGGACCTACGAGCAGTACTTC. Its translation is CASSQGTSGTYEQYF.

This clone was seen only a few times. J is TRBJ2-5 and V is TRBV9, with 8 bases lining up with TRBD1. The length of the CDR3 is 15 residues. CDR1 is SGDLS, CDR2 YYNGEE, per germline. The V and J ends lost 4 bases and 4 bases, in that order; junction bases with no gene match: 9. The CDR3 bases are TGTGCCAGCAGCTTAGGACAGGGAGAAGGAGAGACCCAGTACTTC. Its protein is CASSLGQGEGETQYF.

V is TRBV28 and J is TRBJ1-1, with 7 bases fitting TRBD1. The germline V gene has CDR1 MDHEN and CDR2 SYDVKM. J gave up 6 bases and V 3 bases, and 4 bases lay outside the gene matches. The CDR3 consists of 13 residues. This CDR3 reads CASSFTGAPEAFF. Written as DNA, the CDR3 is TGTGCCAGCAGTTTCACAGGGGCCCCTGAAGCTTTCTTT.

The rearrangement joins TRBV28 to TRBJ2-5; TRBD2 aligns across 10 bases. The junction had 10 bases not matched to a gene; V was cut back by 6 bases and J by 0 bases. Germline-derived CDR1 and CDR2 are MDHEN and SYDVKM. The CDR3 is made up of 17 amino acids. CDR3 DNA: TGTGCCAGCAGCCTCGGACTAGCGGTTACGTACCAAGAGACCCAGTACTTC. As protein: CASSLGLAVTYQETQYF.

The gene calls are TRBV9 and TRBJ2-7; 10 nucleotides align to TRBD2. This CDR3 comprises 14 residues. Trimming at V came to 4 bases and at J to 5 bases, leaving 6 bases not matched to a gene. Germline CDR1 is SGDLS and CDR2 is YYNGEE. CDR3 sequence (DNA): TGTGCCAGCAGCCTGGGGCTAGCGGGAGACGAGCAGTACTTC. It translates to CASSLGLAGDEQYF. The complete variable domain, with remaining parts taken from reference TRBV9 and TRBJ2-7, reads DSGVTQTPKHLITATGQRVTLRCSPRSGDLSVYWYQQSLDQGLQFLIQYYNGEERAKGNILERFSAQQFPDLHSELNLSSLELGDSALYFCASSLGLAGDEQYFGPGTRLTVT.

In this sample, this clone turned up a few times. V and J are TRBV7-3 and TRBJ2-1; TRBD2 aligns across 7 bases. With V trimmed by 6 bases and J by 9 bases, 14 bases remained unmatched. CDR3 length: 15 residues. CDR1 is SGHTA and CDR2 is FQGTGA in the germline V gene. CDR3 DNA: TGTGCCAGCAGTATGCACTGGCGGGGAGGGAGTGAGCAGTTCTTC. It translates to CASSMHWRGGSEQFF.

The V gene is TRBV28, the J gene TRBJ1-1; maybe TRBD1 (5 bases). Trimming pared 7 bases from V and 4 bases from J, leaving 16 bases between. The CDR3 spans 14 residues. Germline V gene sequence: CDR1 MDHEN, CDR2 SYDVKM. CDR3 in amino acids: CASTPWGKGTEAFF. The CDR3, as DNA: TGTGCCAGCACTCCATGGGGCAAGGGCACTGAAGCTTTCTTT.

The chain has TRBV30 and TRBJ1-6; TRBD1 matches 10 bases. Germline V gene sequence: CDR1 GTSNPN, CDR2 SVGIG (reference sequence). This CDR3 is built from 14 residues. V lost 6 bases, J lost 8 bases, and 7 bases stayed unmatched. The CDR3 loop is CACDRDRGYSPLHF. CDR3 bases: TGTGCCTGTGACCGGGACAGGGGTTATTCACCCCTCCACTTT.

The genes are TRBV4-1 and TRBJ2-7, with TRBD2 identical over 11 bases. V shed 2 bases, J shed 4 bases, and the junction held 4 bases outside the gene matches. From germline, CDR1 is MGHRA and CDR2 YSYEKL. The CDR3 is 15 residues long. The CDR3 nucleotides are TGCGCCAGCAGCCAACTAGCGGGAGGTTCTTACGAGCAGTACTTC. It encodes CASSQLAGGSYEQYF.

Note on this clone: One end of the junction is discordant with germline, which a read error may explain. This chain uses TRBV7-7 with TRBJ2-5; 11 nucleotides match TRBD1. Germline CDR1 is SSHAT and CDR2 is FNYEAQ (reference sequence). The CDR3 is 16 residues long. CDR3 amino acids: CASSLMAGTGGETQYF. In DNA form, the CDR3 reads TGTGCTAGCAGCTTGATGGCGGGGACAGGGGGAGAGACCCAGTACTTC.